This TCR beta chain was sequenced in a study of cytomegalovirus exposure and HLA in healthy donors. Findings of the study overall: A later look showed TCR association rates differing by HLA locus, highest for DRB1 and lowest for HLA-C.

The CDR3 covers 14 residues. Germline V gene sequence: CDR1 SGHTA, CDR2 FQGTGA. The germline V and J ends were trimmed by 2 bases and 8 bases, with 12 bases remaining between them. This clone was recorded a few times. As yet, its antigen is unknown. Vbeta (60) and Jbeta (13) primers were used in the PCR. Libraries were prepared by immunoSEQ multiplex PCR; TCRdb keeps only in-frame clonotypes and omits some of them. The profile shows 250,000 to 350,000 clones, about 80% of them singletons. Sequenced sample: PBMCs. The gene calls are TRBV7-3 and TRBJ2-2; a weak D match, TRBD2 (7 bases). The sequence came from a girl aged 2 to 10 in good health and CMV-seronegative. As DNA, the CDR3 is TGTGCCAGCAGCTTAGGGCGGGGGCAAGGGGAGCTGTTTTTT. As protein: CASSLGRGQGELFF. Full variable domain (rest looked up from reference TRBV7-3 and TRBJ2-2): GAGVSQTPSNKVTEKGKYVELRCDPISGHTALYWYRQSLGQGPEFLIYFQGTGAADDSGLPNDRFFAVRPEGSVSTLKIQRTERGDSAVYLCASSLGRGQGELFFGEGSRLTVL.